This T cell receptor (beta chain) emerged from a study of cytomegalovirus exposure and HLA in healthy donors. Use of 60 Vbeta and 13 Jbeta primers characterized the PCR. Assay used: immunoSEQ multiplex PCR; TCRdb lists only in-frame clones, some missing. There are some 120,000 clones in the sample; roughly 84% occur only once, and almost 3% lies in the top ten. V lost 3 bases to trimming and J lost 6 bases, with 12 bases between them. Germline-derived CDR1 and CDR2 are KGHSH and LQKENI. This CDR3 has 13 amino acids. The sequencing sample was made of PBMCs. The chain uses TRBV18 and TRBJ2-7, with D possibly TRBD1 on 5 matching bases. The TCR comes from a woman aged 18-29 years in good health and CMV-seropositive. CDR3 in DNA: TGTGCCAGCTCACCCGCAGGGTTCCCCGAGCAGTACTTC. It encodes CASSPAGFPEQYF.